This paragraph reports one T cell receptor beta chain. The method was immunoSEQ multiplex PCR; TCRdb's version includes in-frame clones alone and lacks a portion of them. The data hold around 2.1 million clones, with approximately 94% observed a single time. The record originates from a study of shared clonotypes between healthy human individuals. As for the study in general: The study drew on a couple of women and a few men aged 18 to 49 as donors.

Trimming removed 1 base at V and 4 bases at J, with 10 bases between. Germline loops: CDR1 MDHEN, CDR2 SYDVKM. CDR3 length: 14 residues. The rearrangement joins TRBV28 to TRBJ1-2; D is uncertain. The TCR was taken from a man younger than 35 in good health. The sequencing sample was made of naive CD4+ T cells sorted from blood. Subset denoted: CD45RA+ positively selected. CDR3 sequence: CASSLSGLSYGYTF. The DNA of the CDR3 is TGTGCCAGCAGTTTATCCGGGCTGAGCTATGGCTACACCTTC.